This T cell receptor beta chain originates from a study of blood T cell repertoires in COVID-19 (TCRdb year 2020). About the study as a whole: Collaborator samples came from the United States, Italy and Spain and covered acute and convalescent phases of COVID-19. Subjects who had been exposed to COVID-19, were actively infected with it, or had recovered from it provided the deeply sampled blood TCRbeta repertoires that made up the dataset. The material from the prospective study consisted of cDNA or gDNA derived from T cells, B-cell-depleted T cells, or PBMCs. The sample metadata nearly always contained a de-identified subject ID, COVID-19 status, age in years and sex. HLA class I and class II types, where available, came from metadata supplied by the sample provider rather than from assay-based typing. Samples came from the ongoing ImmuneRACE study (first 160 participants) plus 1,254 subjects from 6 global collaborators. The repertoires were released in a freely available public database intended as a resource for research on the immune response to SARS-CoV-2. The study at large found these results: Clinical and demographic metadata were provided uncurated, with the amount varying by source and participant.

Whole blood was collected in K2EDTA tubes by collaborating institutions according to the institutions' own protocols. For TCRbeta analysis, collaborators shipped samples as frozen whole blood, isolated PBMCs, or DNA extracted from either of those sample types. Worth noting for this clone: Its antigen target is currently unknown. Base qualities were left out, and no much larger clone turns up one base away.

The immunoSEQ Assay, a bias-controlled multiplex PCR, was used to amplify TCRbeta CDR3 regions from genomic DNA. The paper's data handling went like this. Within the assay, amplification of reference gene primers was used to estimate how many nucleated cells each sample contained. To quantify the absolute abundance of each unique TCRbeta CDR3 rearrangement, sequence reads were collapsed and filtered. For each sample, productive Simpson clonality was calculated by taking the square root of Simpson's diversity index across productive rearrangements. In TCRdb, the immuneACCESS table is reduced to in-frame sequences with V and J assigned. These tables do not hold every clone; where another copy was compared, an unresolved V gene accounts for under half, and the others remain unexplained. V and J calls and clone size are copied from that table; D and trimming were computed from the DNA. The sample table contains roughly 38,000 clones; only one count was recorded for around 84% of them. Of the sample, 55% to 70% falls within the top ten clones.

The CDR3 contains 18 residues, cysteine and phenylalanine counted. Only CDR3 DNA remains: 54 bases, in frame from the first base. The germline V gene provides CDR1 SGHVS and CDR2 FQNEAQ. V gives up 5 bases and J gives up 0 bases, and the segment between their germline ends measures 21 bases. Sample: peripheral blood. The sequence derives from a man aged 65 to 79 with acute or convalescent COVID-19. Recombination linked TRBV7-8 to TRBJ2-3; a tentative D call is TRBD2 (6 bases match). The sequence in DNA is TGTGCCAGCAGCATAACTACTCTGGGACGGGAGAGCACAGATACGCAGTATTTT. The translation is CASSITTLGRESTDTQYF.